Each of the 15 T cell receptor beta chains below was sequenced from the same sample in a study of blood T cells in healthy people across ages (dated by TCRdb to between 2014 and 2016). Library prep was done by 5' RACE. Sequencing instrument: Illumina HiSeq 2500. A second 7 to 11 cycle PCR used a sample-barcoded 5' primer and a J-beta primer mix. TCRdb reran the public reads through fastp at Q25 and MiXCR, keeping productive beta chains. Each CDR3 protein appears once, grouped with its most common genes and DNA. The sample table records 600,000 to 1,000,000 distinct CDR3 sequences; roughly 25% of these occur just once. Together, the top ten hold 3% to 4.5% of the sample. The sample was also reused in another study, on T cells of mothers and their children.

Sequencing used blood. These TCRs come from a boy between 10 and 17 years old in good health.

This chain's CDR3 is CASSLEGADSYEKLFF. CDR3 nucleotide sequence: TGTGCCAGCAGCTTAGAGGGGGCGGACAGTTACGAAAAACTGTTTTTT. The chain employs TRBV11-2 and TRBJ1-4, with D tentatively TRBD1 (6 bases). Germline assignment: CDR1 SGHAT and CDR2 FQNNGV. The CDR3 loop spans 16 amino acids. Trimming cost V 0 bases and J 8 bases, with 16 bases left between them.

This clonotype was counted ten times or more. The rearrangement joins TRBV5-1 to TRBJ2-5; D might be TRBD1 (6 bases). The V end lost 0 bases, the J end lost 5 bases, and 11 bases lay between the germline ends. The CDR3 runs 14 residues. Germline V CDR1 and CDR2: SGHRS, YFSETQ. This CDR3 is CASSLARGRETQYF. Written as DNA, the CDR3 is TGCGCCAGCAGCTTGGCCAGGGGAAGGGAGACCCAGTACTTC.

The genes are TRBV14 and TRBJ2-5; 9 bases map to TRBD2. The V segment lost 2 bases and the J segment 2 bases; nucleotides outside the gene matches: 9. CDR3 length: 17 amino acids. Germline V gives CDR1 SGHDN, CDR2 FVKESK. The CDR3 DNA reads TGTGCCAGCAGCCAACCCGGACTAGCGAGTAAGCAAGAGACCCAGTACTTC. Its translation: CASSQPGLASKQETQYF.

This clonotype has just a few counts. The rearrangement links TRBV4-2 to TRBJ2-7; tentative D call: TRBD2 (6 bases). This CDR3 has 19 residues. CDR1 is LGHNA and CDR2 is YNFKEQ in the germline V gene. Trimming took 3 bases from V and 0 from J, leaving 24 bases between them. CDR3 in DNA: TGTGCCAGCAGCCAGGAATGGGAGGACGGACATCTGAGCTCCTACGAGCAGTACTTC. Its protein product is CASSQEWEDGHLSSYEQYF.

This clonotype was observed a handful of times. The chain recombines TRBV13 with TRBJ1-1; D gene ambiguous. The CDR3 spans 12 residues. Germline V lookup: CDR1 PRHDT, CDR2 FYEKMQ (reference sequence). Trimming shortened V by 9 bases and J by 7 bases, and 15 bases separated the two germline ends. The CDR3 nucleotides are TGTGCCAGTAGAGCGGGAGTGCGTGAAGCTTTCTTT. This encodes CASRAGVREAFF.

This clonotype was recorded a few times. The chain has TRBV5-1 and TRBJ2-7, with D possibly TRBD1 on 5 matching bases. V lost 4 bases, J lost 2 bases, and 10 bases lay in between. The CDR3 length is 13 residues. CDR1 SGHRS and CDR2 YFSETQ come from the germline V gene. The CDR3: CASSHDSTYEQYF. CDR3 DNA sequence: TGCGCCAGCAGCCACGACAGTACCTACGAGCAGTACTTC.

The J gene is TRBJ2-1, the V gene TRBV29-1, with D unclear. Germline V CDR1 and CDR2: SQVTM, ANQGSEA. The CDR3 is made up of 13 amino acids. Trimming removed 4 bases from V and 2 bases from J, with 9 bases in between. CDR3 nucleotides: TGCAGCGTTGCAGAGGACCCCTACAATGAGCAGTTCTTC. It is translated as CSVAEDPYNEQFF.

The CDR3 reads CASSFSDTTNEKLFF. The CDR3 DNA reads as TGTGCCAGCAGTTTTTCGGACACAACTAATGAAAAACTGTTTTTT. The chain is built from TRBV12-3 or TRBV12-4 and TRBJ1-4, with D possibly matching TRBD1 (5 bases). V was shortened by 3 bases and J by 0 bases, with 8 bases between the two germline ends. This CDR3 comprises 15 residues.

The CDR3 sequence: CASWGPPGTSAYNEQFF. CDR3 coding DNA: TGTGCCAGCTGGGGCCCACCCGGGACTAGCGCCTACAATGAGCAGTTCTTC. This chain connects TRBV6-1 to TRBJ2-1; 10 bases are a match to TRBD2. The CDR3 runs 17 residues. J lost 2 bases, V lost 8 bases, and 12 bases had no gene match. Per germline, CDR1 MNHNS and CDR2 SASEGT.

This clonotype was recorded a few times. The chain uses TRBV7-2 and TRBJ2-5; 9 nucleotides align to TRBD2. Germline V lookup: CDR1 SGHTA, CDR2 FQGNSA. This CDR3 is 16 amino acids long. Germline trimming cut 5 bases from V and 2 bases from J; bases unmatched to any gene: 9. The CDR3 nucleotides read TGTGCCAGCAGCAGACGACTAGCGGTTAAACAAGAGACCCAGTACTTC. This encodes CASSRRLAVKQETQYF.

This sequence joins TRBV12-3 or TRBV12-4 and TRBJ1-2; the D gene is possibly TRBD1 (5 bases). V dropped 7 bases and J dropped 5 bases, with 14 bases sitting between them. The CDR3 loop spans 13 amino acids. The DNA of the CDR3 is TGTGCCAGCACAACAGCCGGGGGGTATGGCTACACCTTC. Amino acid sequence: CASTTAGGYGYTF.

This sequence joins TRBV25-1 and TRBJ2-3; TRBD2 matches at 7 bases. The germline CDR1 and CDR2 sequences are MGHDK and SYGVNS. V was pared by 1 base and J by 2 bases, with 9 bases of the junction left unmatched. CDR3 size: 17 residues. This CDR3 reads CASSELNERGATDTQYF. DNA for the CDR3: TGTGCCAGCAGTGAATTGAACGAGCGGGGAGCCACAGATACGCAGTATTTT.

This clonotype was picked up a small number of times. The chain carries TRBV4-3 and TRBJ2-1, with 14 positions matching TRBD2. The J call may be mistaken, given a closer DNA end match to TRBJ2-5. Germline lookup yields CDR1 LGHNA and CDR2 YSLEER. CDR3 size: 18 residues. In DNA, the CDR3 is TGCGCCAGCAGCCAAGTGGGACTAGCGGGAGTAAGGCAAGAGACCCAGTACTTC. This translates into CASSQVGLAGVRQETQYF.

In this sample, this clonotype turned up a few times. This chain links TRBV21-1 with TRBJ1-5; TRBD1 is the table's D call, not checked against the DNA. TRBV21-1 is deemed a pseudogene. The CDR3 covers 22 residues. CDR3 DNA: TGTGCCAGCAGCACCCGGGGGCGTAACAGGGGTGACCCCATTAGTTGCAATCAGCCCCAGCATTTT. Encoded protein: CASSTRGRNRGDPISCNQPQHF.

The V call is TRBV27, the J call TRBJ2-3; D not certain. The assigned J gene may be wrong: the sequence end matches TRBJ1-5 better. Germline CDR1 MNHEY, CDR2 SMNVEV (reference sequence). The CDR3 length is 14 residues. The CDR3 region has the DNA TGTGCCAGCAGTTACGCCCCCATAGCGGGGAGCCAGCATTTT. Its translation is CASSYAPIAGSQHF.